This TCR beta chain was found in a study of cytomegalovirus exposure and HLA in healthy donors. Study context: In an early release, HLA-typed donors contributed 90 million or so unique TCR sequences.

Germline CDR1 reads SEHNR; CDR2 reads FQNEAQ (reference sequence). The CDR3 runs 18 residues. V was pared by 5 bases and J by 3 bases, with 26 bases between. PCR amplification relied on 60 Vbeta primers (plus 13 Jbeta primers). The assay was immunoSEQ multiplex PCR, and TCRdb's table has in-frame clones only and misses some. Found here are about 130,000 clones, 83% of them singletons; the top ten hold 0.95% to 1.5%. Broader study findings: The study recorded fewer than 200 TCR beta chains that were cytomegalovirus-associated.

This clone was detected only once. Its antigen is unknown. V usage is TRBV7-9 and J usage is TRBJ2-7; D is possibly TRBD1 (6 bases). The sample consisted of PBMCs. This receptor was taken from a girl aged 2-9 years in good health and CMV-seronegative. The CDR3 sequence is CASSLDSYYDGGYYEQYF. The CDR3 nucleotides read TGTGCCAGCAGCCTAGACAGCTACTACGATGGGGGCTACTACGAGCAGTACTTC.